This T cell receptor beta chain was retrieved from a study of blood T cell repertoires in COVID-19. Clones were sequenced by immunoSEQ multiplex PCR, and TCRdb holds only the in-frame ones, with some missing. In the table there are 150,000 to 200,000 clones, 75% to 95% of which are singletons. The germline V gene has CDR1 MDHEN and CDR2 SYDVKM. The CDR3 is made up of 19 amino acids. Trimming pared 6 bases from V and 3 bases from J, leaving 30 bases between. The sequenced material came from peripheral blood. The origin of this receptor is a middle-aged man with acute or convalescent COVID-19. The chain carries TRBV28 and TRBJ2-7; TRBD1 might be the D (6 bases). CDR3: CASRIRVLRSRGRDYEQYF. In DNA form, the CDR3 reads TGTGCCAGCAGAATAAGGGTTTTACGGTCCAGGGGTCGGGACTACGAGCAGTACTTC.